This T cell receptor (beta chain) emerged from a study of graft-versus-host responses after intestinal transplantation. Study-wide background: Recipients obtained multivisceral, liver-intestinal, or isolated intestinal transplants. Every one of the recipients received anti-thymocyte globulin induction and afterwards took tacrolimus and steroids for around 3 years.

CDR3 size: 17 residues. The protocol was immunoSEQ multiplex PCR, while the TCRdb copy is restricted to in-frame clones and leaves out a portion. The sample lists 80,000 to 90,000 clones; 85% to 90% were seen once. Whole-study findings and limits: The authors found GvH clones in recipient marrow, some appearing first in ileum or blood. HvG clone declines early post-transplant were associated with peak circulating GvH levels.

Regarding this clone: Its specificity is unknown.

The sequence was collected from a human donor who received an intestinal transplant. The J gene is TRBJ1-2, the V gene TRBV12-1; the table gives TRBD1 as D, unverified against the DNA. TRBV12-1 constitutes a pseudogene. This specimen consisted of unstimulated CD4+ T cells sorted from spleen or lymph node cells, obtained before intestinal transplant. This chain's CDR3 is CASSFEGPPPINYGYTF. The CDR3 nucleotides read TGTGCCAGCAGCTTTGAGGGGCCCCCACCCATTAACTATGGCTACACCTTC.